Shown below are 20 T cell receptor beta chains from a single sample sequenced in a study of T cells in Graves' hyperthyroidism and ophthalmopathy. RNA transcripts gave rise to amplified TCR beta CDR3 regions. The study used the HTBI primer set for a first-round RT-PCR of the TCR CDR3. TCRdb redid the calling of the multiplex PCR reads with MiXCR, one entry per CDR3 protein. The repertoire holds 450,000 to 550,000 distinct CDR3 sequences, with approximately 25% as singletons. Input material: blood. These receptors were taken from a woman in her twenties or thirties with Graves' ophthalmopathy.

For the CDR3, the DNA is TGTGCCAGCAGTGCTACGGGACTAACTTTCTACGAGCAGTACTTC. Its translation: CASSATGLTFYEQYF. The rearrangement links TRBV6-1 to TRBJ2-7, with 7 bases that match TRBD2. The CDR3 length is 15 residues. Trimming cost V 4 bases and J 3 bases; bases outside gene matches: 9. Germline V gene data show CDR1 as MNHNS and CDR2 as SASEGT.

CDR3 in DNA: TGCGCCAGCAGCATCTCAGGGATTCTAGCCAAAAACATTCAGTACTTC. Translated: CASSISGILAKNIQYF. The rearrangement links TRBV5-1 to TRBJ2-4, with a tentative D call TRBD1 (5 bases). Trimming took off 4 bases at V and 0 bases at J, with 14 bases between the two ends. This CDR3 comprises 16 residues. CDR1 and CDR2 (germline): SGHRS, YFSETQ.

This clonotype was recorded many times. The CDR3: CSVENGYEQYF. In DNA form, the CDR3 reads TGCAGCGTTGAAAACGGTTACGAGCAGTACTTC. The chain carries TRBV29-1 and TRBJ2-7; D uncertain. Trimming took 2 bases from V and 4 from J, leaving 6 bases between them. The CDR3 sequence is 11 residues long. CDR1 SQVTM and CDR2 ANQGSEA come from the germline V gene.

This clonotype was counted between two and nine times. A clone one base away is much larger, so this may be a read error. V gene TRBV27 combines with J gene TRBJ1-2, with D perhaps TRBD1 (5 bases). The germline gives CDR1 MNHEY, CDR2 SMNVEV (reference sequence). The CDR3 has 17 amino acids. This chain's CDR3 is CASSLRPTREGNYGHTF. The DNA for the CDR3 is TGTGCCAGCAGTTTACGCCCGACCAGGGAGGGGAATTATGGCCACACCTTC.

The genes are TRBV12-3 or TRBV12-4 and TRBJ2-5; 7 bases line up with TRBD2. V was clipped by 6 bases and J by 5 bases; unmatched bases: 9. The CDR3 is 14 residues long. The CDR3 DNA sequence: TGTGCCAGCAGCCGGGAAGCAGCGGGGGAGACCCAGTACTTC. This sequence encodes CASSREAAGETQYF.

This clonotype was observed many times. V and J are TRBV27 and TRBJ2-7, with D possibly being TRBD1 (5 bases). Germline V CDR1 and CDR2: MNHEY, SMNVEV (reference sequence). The CDR3 loop spans 14 amino acids. Trimming stripped 5 bases from V and 4 bases from J, with 15 bases between. CDR3 region: CASSPPDILYEQYF. The CDR3 DNA follows: TGTGCCAGCAGTCCCCCGGACATTCTTTACGAGCAGTACTTC.

This clonotype appeared many times. The chain is built from TRBV10-3 and TRBJ1-1, with D maybe TRBD1 (6 bases). The length of the CDR3 is 15 residues. The ends were cut back, 4 bases at V and 5 bases at J, with 17 bases in the middle. Germline V gene lookup returns CDR1 ENHRY and CDR2 SYGVKD. The CDR3 is CAISAPGVPGTEAFF. DNA of the CDR3: TGTGCCATCAGTGCACCAGGGGTCCCGGGGACTGAAGCTTTCTTT.

The rearrangement uses TRBV19 and TRBJ2-2, with unresolved D. CDR1 is LNHDA and CDR2 is SQIVND in the germline V gene (reference sequence). V was pared by 5 bases and J by 1 base, with 14 bases between. The CDR3 length is 16 residues. CDR3 nucleotide sequence: TGTGCCAGTAGTCCCCTAGGCTGGGGGAACACCGGGGAGCTGTTTTTT. Translation: CASSPLGWGNTGELFF.

DNA for the CDR3: TGCAGTGCAAGAACGACAGCTACGGAAGCTTTCTTT. Residues: CSARTTATEAFF. The chain is built from TRBV20-1 and TRBJ1-1; D possibly corresponds to TRBD1 (5 bases). Germline V gene data show CDR1 as DFQATT and CDR2 as SNEGSKA (reference sequence). CDR3 length: 12 amino acids. V was clipped by 6 bases and J by 8 bases, with 16 bases between them.

V is TRBV7-8 and J is TRBJ1-3; D unclear. The CDR3 runs to 13 residues. CDR1 is SGHVS and CDR2 is FQNEAQ in the germline V gene. The V and J ends lost 3 bases and 5 bases respectively, with 8 bases between them. CDR3 protein: CASSFFPRNTIYF. DNA for the CDR3: TGTGCCAGCAGCTTTTTCCCCCGAAACACCATATATTTT. The entire variable domain, with the rest obtained from reference TRBV7-8 and TRBJ1-3, is as follows: GAGVSQSPRYKVAKRGQDVALRCDPISGHVSLFWYQQALGQGPEFLTYFQNEAQLDKSGLPSDRFFAERPEGSVSTLKIQRTQQEDSAVYLCASSFFPRNTIYFGEGSWLTVV.

The sample holds many counts of this clonotype. The rearrangement links TRBV20-1 to TRBJ2-7, with D perhaps TRBD1 (6 bases). Trimming stripped 4 bases from V and 3 bases from J, with 16 bases between. CDR3 size: 14 residues. In germline, CDR1 is DFQATT, CDR2 SNEGSKA (reference sequence). The CDR3, as DNA: TGCAGTGCTAAAACTTACAGGGACGACTACGAGCAGTACTTC. Its translation: CSAKTYRDDYEQYF.

The chain links TRBV6-5 to TRBJ2-7, with D perhaps matching TRBD2 (5 bases). This CDR3 has 17 amino acids. Germline V gene data show CDR1 as MNHEY and CDR2 as SVGAGI. Trimming removed 2 bases at V and 3 bases at J, with 20 bases between. The CDR3, as DNA: TGTGCCAGCAGTTACGGAGACATCGCAGGACTCATCTACGAGCAGTACTTC. Translating it yields CASSYGDIAGLIYEQYF.

The CDR3 DNA reads TGTGCCAGCAGCTTATTGAGGACCCAGGACACTGAAGCTTTCTTT. Translating gives CASSLLRTQDTEAFF. The chain uses TRBV7-9 and TRBJ1-1; D ambiguous. Germline V gives CDR1 SEHNR, CDR2 FQNEAQ (reference sequence). Trimming pared 2 bases from V and 3 bases from J, leaving 13 bases between. The CDR3 is 15 residues long.

This clonotype was seen ten or more times. The chain has TRBV19 and TRBJ1-1; D gene ambiguous. The germline V gene has CDR1 LNHDA and CDR2 SQIVND (reference sequence). The CDR3 covers 15 residues. V dropped 4 bases and J dropped 2 bases, with 14 bases sitting between them. The CDR3 region has the DNA TGTGCCAGTAGTACCCAGACCCCAGTAAACACTGAAGCTTTCTTT. The encoded protein is CASSTQTPVNTEAFF.

This clonotype was found a few times. The chain joins TRBV20-1 to TRBJ1-1; possibly TRBD1 for D (5 bases). Trimming pared 0 bases from V and 11 bases from J, leaving 16 bases between. The CDR3 length is 13 residues. Germline CDR1 and CDR2: DFQATT and SNEGSKA (reference sequence). CDR3 bases: TGCAGTGCTAGAGATCGGACACTCTTTGGGGCTTTCTTT. Residues: CSARDRTLFGAFF.

V gene TRBV28 combines with J gene TRBJ1-3; TRBD1 agrees at 7 bases. Losses at the gene ends were 6 bases for V and 0 bases for J; bases not matched to a gene: 11. Germline V lookup: CDR1 MDHEN, CDR2 SYDVKM. The length of the CDR3 is 17 residues. CDR3 DNA: TGTGCCAGCAGAGAAGAGGGACAGACCTTCTCTGGAAACACCATATATTTT. This codes for CASREEGQTFSGNTIYF.

The genes are TRBV11-3 and TRBJ1-2; D uncertain. Trimming shortened V by 7 bases and J by 0 bases, and 15 bases separated the two germline ends. The CDR3 is made up of 15 amino acids. Germline V gives CDR1 SGHNT, CDR2 YENEEA. CDR3 in DNA: TGTGCCAGCAAAACCCCTCTTACAGCTAACTATGGCTACACCTTC. This sequence encodes CASKTPLTANYGYTF.

This clonotype was seen repeatedly, ten times or more. The rearrangement joins TRBV27 to TRBJ1-1; D is ambiguous. The CDR3 is 15 residues long. Germline V gives CDR1 MNHEY, CDR2 SMNVEV (reference sequence). The V end lost 0 bases, the J end lost 3 bases, and 11 bases lay between the germline ends. The CDR3 sequence: CASSLSVLADTEAFF. DNA for the CDR3: TGTGCCAGCAGTTTATCGGTCTTGGCGGACACTGAAGCTTTCTTT.

The chain uses TRBV2 and TRBJ1-2, with D perhaps matching TRBD1 (5 bases). Germline lookup yields CDR1 SNHLY and CDR2 FYNNEI. V lost 1 base and J 4 bases, leaving 13 bases between the germline ends. This CDR3 comprises 15 residues. The CDR3 is CASSEDPNRGYGYTF. The DNA of the CDR3 is TGTGCCAGCAGTGAAGATCCGAATAGGGGCTATGGCTACACCTTC.

This clonotype was detected many times. The chain uses TRBV11-2 and TRBJ1-1; D is unclear. V gave up 1 base and J gave up 5 bases, with 2 bases separating them. Germline V CDR1 and CDR2: SGHAT, FQNNGV. The CDR3 totals 11 residues. The CDR3 region is CASSLVTEAFF. The CDR3 DNA sequence: TGTGCCAGCAGCTTAGTAACTGAAGCTTTCTTT.